The present entry profiles one TCR beta chain with its context. This sample is part of a study of blood T cell repertoires in COVID-19. Study details: Some COVID-19 samples were acute and others convalescent; all came from the United States, Italy and Spain. The analysed material was cDNA or gDNA that came from T cells, B-cell-depleted T cells, or PBMCs.

J was trimmed by 3 bases and V by 4 bases; bases with no gene match: 7. This CDR3 spans 17 amino acids. CDR1 is MNHEY and CDR2 is SVGEGT in the germline V gene. Per the original data handling: Reference gene primer amplification gave estimated nucleated cell counts. The protocol was immunoSEQ multiplex PCR, while the TCRdb copy is restricted to in-frame clones and leaves out a portion. The V and J calls and clone size come from that table; D and trimming were worked out from the DNA. The sample contains about 130,000 clones, around 73% of which appear only once. This sequence originates from a man in his 60s who had recovered from COVID-19. This chain connects TRBV6-2 or TRBV6-3 to TRBJ2-2; 11 bases match TRBD2. The specimen sequenced was peripheral blood. The CDR3 loop reads CASSSSGTSGYTGELFF. The CDR3 bases are TGTGCCAGCAGTTCCTCGGGGACTAGCGGTTACACCGGGGAGCTGTTTTTT.